Here is one TCR beta chain with its context. Followed over time, Seattle patients had been enrolled while infection was active. The sample originates from a study of blood T cell repertoires in COVID-19. Original methodology: Estimates of nucleated cell counts were drawn from the amplification of reference gene primers. TCRdb's table, derived via immunoSEQ multiplex PCR, lists solely in-frame clones and lacks some. V, J and clone size were drawn from that table, and D and trimming were deduced from the DNA. The sample lists about 320,000 clones, more than 70% occurring once. The germline V gene has CDR1 SGHNT and CDR2 YYREEE (reference sequence). The CDR3 sequence is 17 residues long. The V segment lost 4 bases and the J segment 5 bases; nucleotides outside the gene matches: 9.

The chain employs TRBV5-4 and TRBJ2-7; 16 positions agree with TRBD2. Material for sequencing was peripheral blood. The receptor's source is a woman aged 30 to 39 with COVID-19, enrolled during active disease. The CDR3 sequence is CASSRMGLAGGRDEQYF. CDR3 in DNA: TGTGCCAGCAGCCGCATGGGACTAGCGGGGGGGCGCGACGAGCAGTACTTC.